One sample yielded the 5 T cell receptor beta chains listed below, sequenced in a study of blood T cells in healthy people across ages. A sample-barcoded 5' primer and a J-beta primer mix were used in a second PCR of about 7 to 11 cycles. Via MiXCR, TCRdb re-called the 5' RACE reads, giving one row per CDR3 protein. Of around 670,000 distinct CDR3 sequences in the sample, about 28% were seen once. Material: blood. Source of these receptors: an elderly woman in good health.

There are many counts of this clonotype. The V call is TRBV20-1, the J call TRBJ2-5; 11 bases map to TRBD2. This CDR3 comprises 20 residues. The V gene end was trimmed by 2 bases and the J gene end by 2 bases; junction bases not matched to a gene: 19. Germline CDR1 DFQATT, CDR2 SNEGSKA (reference sequence). The chain's CDR3 is CSARNRLAGTPLPNQETQYF. CDR3 DNA: TGCAGTGCTAGAAATCGACTAGCGGGGACGCCACTACCCAATCAAGAGACCCAGTACTTC.

Remarks on this clonotype: This may be a read error: a much more frequent sequence differs by one nucleotide. The CDR3 end shows no conserved phenylalanine or tryptophan, and so a read error is likely. The gene calls are TRBV5-1 and TRBJ2-5; 7 nucleotides line up with TRBD1. Trimming cost V 0 bases and J 1 base; bases outside gene matches: 3. The V gene's germline CDR1 is SGHRS and CDR2 YFSETQ. The CDR3 runs to 15 residues. CDR3 nucleotides: TGCGCCAGCAGCTTGGGAGGGACAGCCCAAGAGACCCAGTACGTC. Residues: CASSLGGTAQETQYV.

At least ten counts were recorded for this clonotype. V is TRBV18 and J is TRBJ1-6; 7 bases match TRBD1. Trimming took 6 bases from V and 7 from J; bases not matched to a gene: 6. Germline V gene lookup returns CDR1 KGHSH and CDR2 LQKENI. There are 14 residues in the CDR3. The chain's CDR3 is CASSLTGENSPLHF. CDR3 nucleotide sequence: TGTGCCAGCTCTCTAACAGGGGAAAATTCACCCCTCCACTTT.

This clonotype was observed many times. This chain joins TRBV20-1 and TRBJ2-3; weak D call: TRBD2 (6 bases). This CDR3 region has 13 residues. The V and J ends lost 2 bases and 4 bases respectively, with 10 bases between them. CDR1 and CDR2 from the germline V gene are DFQATT and SNEGSKA (reference sequence). In nucleotides, the CDR3 is TGCAGTGCTAGAAGACTAGTTTCAGATACGCAGTATTTT. This encodes CSARRLVSDTQYF.

This clonotype was found many times. The genes are TRBV7-3 and TRBJ2-3; 8 nucleotides agree with TRBD2. CDR3 length: 19 residues. Germline loops: CDR1 SGHTA, CDR2 FQGTGA. Germline trimming cut 1 base from V and 0 bases from J; bases unmatched to any gene: 12. This CDR3 reads CASSLSPRSSSGSTDTQYF. For the CDR3, the DNA is TGTGCCAGCAGCTTAAGCCCCCGCTCGTCTAGCGGGAGCACAGATACGCAGTATTTT.